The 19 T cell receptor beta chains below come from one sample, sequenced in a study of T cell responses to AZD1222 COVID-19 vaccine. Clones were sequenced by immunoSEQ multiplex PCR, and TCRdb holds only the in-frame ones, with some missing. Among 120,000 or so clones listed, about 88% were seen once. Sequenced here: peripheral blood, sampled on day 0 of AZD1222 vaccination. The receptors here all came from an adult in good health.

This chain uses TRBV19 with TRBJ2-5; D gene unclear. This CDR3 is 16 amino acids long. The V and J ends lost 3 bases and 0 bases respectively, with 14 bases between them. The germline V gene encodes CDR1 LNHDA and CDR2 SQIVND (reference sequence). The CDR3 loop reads CASSIGQVGYQETQYF. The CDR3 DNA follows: TGTGCCAGTAGTATCGGGCAGGTCGGATACCAAGAGACCCAGTACTTC.

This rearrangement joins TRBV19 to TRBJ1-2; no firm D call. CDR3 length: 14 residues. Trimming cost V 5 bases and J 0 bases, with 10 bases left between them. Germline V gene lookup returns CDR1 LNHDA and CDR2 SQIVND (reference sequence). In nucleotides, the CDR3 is TGTGCCAGTAGTGATTCGACGGCTAACTATGGCTACACCTTC. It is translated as CASSDSTANYGYTF.

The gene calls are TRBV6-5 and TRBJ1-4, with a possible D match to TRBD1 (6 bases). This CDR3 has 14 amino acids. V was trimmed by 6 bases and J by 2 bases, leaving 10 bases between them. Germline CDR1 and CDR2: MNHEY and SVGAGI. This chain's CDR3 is CASSRGSTNEKLFF. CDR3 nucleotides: TGTGCCAGCAGCAGGGGTTCGACTAATGAAAAACTGTTTTTT.

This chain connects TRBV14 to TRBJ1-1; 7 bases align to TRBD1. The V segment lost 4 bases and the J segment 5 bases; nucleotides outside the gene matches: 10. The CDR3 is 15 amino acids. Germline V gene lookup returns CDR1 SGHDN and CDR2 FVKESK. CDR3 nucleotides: TGTGCCAGCAGCCGGTCGACAGGGACGGGGACTGAAGCTTTCTTT. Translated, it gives CASSRSTGTGTEAFF. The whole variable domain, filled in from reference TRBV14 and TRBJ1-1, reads EAGVTQFPSHSVIEKGQTVTLRCDPISGHDNLYWYRRVMGKEIKFLLHFVKESKQDESGMPNNRFLAERTGGTYSTLKVQPAELEDSGVYFCASSRSTGTGTEAFFGQGTRLTVV.

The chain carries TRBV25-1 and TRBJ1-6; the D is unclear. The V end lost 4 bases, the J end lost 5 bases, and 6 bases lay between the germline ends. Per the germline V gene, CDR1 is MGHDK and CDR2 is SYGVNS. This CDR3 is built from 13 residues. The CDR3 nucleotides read TGTGCCAGCAGTGGACTTAATAATTCACCCCTCCACTTT. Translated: CASSGLNNSPLHF.

The CDR3 spells CASSYAETQYF. For the CDR3, the DNA is TGTGCCAGCAGTTACGCGGAGACCCAGTACTTC. The genes are TRBV6-5 and TRBJ2-5; D gene ambiguous. The ends were cut back, 2 bases at V and 5 bases at J, with 3 bases in the middle. Germline V lookup: CDR1 MNHEY, CDR2 SVGAGI. CDR3 length equals 11 residues.

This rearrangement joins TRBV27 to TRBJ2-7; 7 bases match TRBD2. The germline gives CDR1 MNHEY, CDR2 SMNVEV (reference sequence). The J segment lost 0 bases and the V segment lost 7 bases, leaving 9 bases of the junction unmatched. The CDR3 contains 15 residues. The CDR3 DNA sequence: TGTGCCAGCACTACGAGGGAGGGAGGCTCCTACGAGCAGTACTTC. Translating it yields CASTTREGGSYEQYF.

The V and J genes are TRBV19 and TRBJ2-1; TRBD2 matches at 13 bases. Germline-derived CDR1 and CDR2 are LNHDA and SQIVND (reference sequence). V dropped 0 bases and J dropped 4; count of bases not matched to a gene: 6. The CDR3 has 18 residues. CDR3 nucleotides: TGTGCCAGTAGTATAGATCCCCCGGGACTAGCGGGGTACAATGAGCAGTTCTTC. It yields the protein CASSIDPPGLAGYNEQFF.

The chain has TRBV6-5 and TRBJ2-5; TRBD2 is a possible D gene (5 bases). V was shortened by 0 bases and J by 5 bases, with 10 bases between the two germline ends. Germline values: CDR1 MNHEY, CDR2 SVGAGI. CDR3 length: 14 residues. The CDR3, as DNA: TGTGCCAGCAGTTACTCGAGTCCGGGGGAGACCCAGTACTTC. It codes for CASSYSSPGETQYF.

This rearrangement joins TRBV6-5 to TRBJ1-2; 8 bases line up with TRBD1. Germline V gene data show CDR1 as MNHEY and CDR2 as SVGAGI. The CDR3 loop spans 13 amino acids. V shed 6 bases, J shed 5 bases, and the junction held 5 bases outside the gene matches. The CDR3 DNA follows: TGTGCCAGCAGCCGCGGGACAGGTTATGGCTACACCTTC. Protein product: CASSRGTGYGYTF.

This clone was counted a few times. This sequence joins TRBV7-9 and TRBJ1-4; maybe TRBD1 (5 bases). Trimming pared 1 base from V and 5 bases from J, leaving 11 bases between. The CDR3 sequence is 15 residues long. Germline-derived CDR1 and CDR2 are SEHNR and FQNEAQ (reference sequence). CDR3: CASSLDPGQNEKLFF. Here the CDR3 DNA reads TGTGCCAGCAGCTTAGATCCAGGGCAAAATGAAAAACTGTTTTTT.

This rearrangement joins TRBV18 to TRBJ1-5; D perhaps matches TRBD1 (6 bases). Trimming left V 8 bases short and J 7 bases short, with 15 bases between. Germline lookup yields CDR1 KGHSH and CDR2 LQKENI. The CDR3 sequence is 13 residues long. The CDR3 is CASRPGGGQPQHF. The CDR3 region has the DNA TGTGCCAGCCGACCGGGGGGCGGGCAGCCCCAGCATTTT.

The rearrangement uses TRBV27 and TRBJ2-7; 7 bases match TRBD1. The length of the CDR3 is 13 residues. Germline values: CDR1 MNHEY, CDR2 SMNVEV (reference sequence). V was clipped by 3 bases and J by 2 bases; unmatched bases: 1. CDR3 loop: CASSLRGPYEQYF. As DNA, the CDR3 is TGTGCCAGCAGTTTGAGGGGGCCCTACGAGCAGTACTTC.

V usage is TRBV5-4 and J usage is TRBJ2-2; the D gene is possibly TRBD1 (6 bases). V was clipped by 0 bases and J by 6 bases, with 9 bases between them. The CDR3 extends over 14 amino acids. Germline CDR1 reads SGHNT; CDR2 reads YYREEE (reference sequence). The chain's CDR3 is CASSLGTAAGELFF. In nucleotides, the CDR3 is TGTGCCAGCAGCTTGGGGACAGCCGCCGGGGAGCTGTTTTTT.

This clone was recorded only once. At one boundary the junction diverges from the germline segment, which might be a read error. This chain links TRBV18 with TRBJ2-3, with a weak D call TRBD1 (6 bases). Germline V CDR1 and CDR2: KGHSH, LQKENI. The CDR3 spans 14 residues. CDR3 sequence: CASSPPARTDMQYF. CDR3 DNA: TGTGCCAGCTCACCGCCGGCCCGGACAGATATGCAGTATTTT.

CDR3 in amino acids: CASSLAWQNSPLHF. As DNA, the CDR3 is TGTGCCAGCAGCTTAGCTTGGCAGAATTCACCCCTCCACTTT. V and J are TRBV11-1 and TRBJ1-6; no definite D call. The germline V gene has CDR1 SGHAT and CDR2 FQDESV (reference sequence). Trimming shortened V by 0 bases and J by 7 bases, and 7 bases separated the two germline ends. The CDR3 is 14 amino acids.

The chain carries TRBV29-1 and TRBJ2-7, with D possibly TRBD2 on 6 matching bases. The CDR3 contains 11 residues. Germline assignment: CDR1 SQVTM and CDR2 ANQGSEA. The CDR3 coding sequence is TGCGGGGGGAGCCGGGGCTACGAGCAGTACTTC. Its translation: CGGSRGYEQYF.

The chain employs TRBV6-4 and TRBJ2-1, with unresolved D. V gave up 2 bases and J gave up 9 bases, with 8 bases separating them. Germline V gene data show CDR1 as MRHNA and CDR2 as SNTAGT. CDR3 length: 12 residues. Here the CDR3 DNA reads TGTGCCAGCAGTGACGAGGTGGGTGAGCAGTTCTTC. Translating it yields CASSDEVGEQFF.

The CDR3 nucleotides read TGCAGCGCCGGGACTAGCCTTAGTCGAGGGACTTACCAGTACTTC. Translated, it gives CSAGTSLSRGTYQYF. This sequence joins TRBV29-1 and TRBJ2-5; 9 bases match TRBD2. V was pared by 7 bases and J by 10 bases, with 19 bases of the junction left unmatched. The length of the CDR3 is 15 residues. The V gene's germline CDR1 is SQVTM and CDR2 ANQGSEA.